Below, 25 T cell receptor beta chains from the same sample are listed, as sequenced in a study of early T cells in non-severe SARS-CoV-2 infection. TCRdb fed the 5' RACE reads into MiXCR, producing one record per CDR3 protein. The table lists some 62,000 distinct CDR3 sequences, 7.5% to 9% of them singletons, with 13% in the top ten. The sample here was whole blood, taken at baseline. All receptors derive from an adult who was a healthcare worker with PCR-confirmed SARS-CoV-2 infection or an uninfected control (not recorded which).

In this sample, this clonotype turned up a few times. The chain recombines TRBV7-9 with TRBJ1-2; TRBD1 agrees at 7 bases. Germline V gene lookup returns CDR1 SEHNR and CDR2 FQNEAQ (reference sequence). Trimming at V came to 8 bases and at J to 10 bases, leaving 19 bases not matched to a gene. The CDR3 is 15 amino acids. As DNA, the CDR3 is TGTGCCAGCCGACCGGGACAGACCCCAGCGAAAGACTACACCTTC. The encoded protein is CASRPGQTPAKDYTF.

This clonotype was seen at least ten times. The chain employs TRBV29-1 and TRBJ2-1; D is perhaps TRBD1 (5 bases). Germline V gene lookup returns CDR1 SQVTM and CDR2 ANQGSEA. The CDR3 runs 11 residues. The V and J ends lost 4 bases and 7 bases respectively, with 8 bases between them. This CDR3 reads CSVARANEQFF. CDR3 nucleotides: TGCAGCGTTGCCAGGGCTAATGAGCAGTTCTTC.

This clonotype is termed medium-sized. The chain joins TRBV6-5 to TRBJ1-1; no clear D. CDR1 MNHEY and CDR2 SVGAGI come from the germline V gene. The ends were cut back, 0 bases at V and 4 bases at J, with 12 bases in the middle. The CDR3 is made up of 15 amino acids. The CDR3 region is CASSYSSPGPTEAFF. CDR3 nucleotide sequence: TGTGCCAGCAGTTACTCGAGTCCAGGCCCCACTGAAGCTTTCTTT.

This clonotype was seen at least ten times. The chain joins TRBV20-1 to TRBJ2-1; D perhaps matches TRBD2 (6 bases). The CDR3 covers 16 residues. Germline V gene lookup returns CDR1 DFQATT and CDR2 SNEGSKA (reference sequence). V gave up 4 bases and J gave up 6 bases, with 22 bases separating them. As DNA, the CDR3 is TGCAGTGCTAAGGCCCTATTTCATGAGGAGGGCAATGAGCAGTTCTTC. It yields the protein CSAKALFHEEGNEQFF.

The sample holds a few counts of this clonotype. The chain joins TRBV20-1 to TRBJ2-7, with TRBD2 matching 9 bases. Germline V gives CDR1 DFQATT, CDR2 SNEGSKA (reference sequence). V trimming: 0 bases; J trimming: 2 bases; junction bases outside the gene matches: 5. The CDR3 sequence is 15 residues long. The CDR3 DNA reads TGCAGTGCTAGAGAATCCCCTAGCGGGACCTACGAGCAGTACTTC. This sequence encodes CSARESPSGTYEQYF.

This clonotype occurred a few times. The J gene is TRBJ2-5, the V gene TRBV24-1; TRBD1 is a possible D gene (6 bases). The CDR3 covers 17 residues. Trimming took off 1 base at V and 4 bases at J, with 18 bases between the two ends. CDR1 and CDR2 (germline): KGHDR, SFDVKD. The CDR3, as DNA: TGTGCCACCAGTGATTTAGGGGGTAACCGAGGAGGAGAGACCCAGTACTTC. Encoded protein: CATSDLGGNRGGETQYF.

This clonotype has more than one count but fewer than ten. The rearrangement links TRBV3-1 to TRBJ1-1, with D perhaps matching TRBD1 (5 bases). V lost 1 base and J 10 bases, leaving 10 bases between the germline ends. Looked up from germline, CDR1 is LGHDT and CDR2 is YNNKEL (reference sequence). The CDR3 extends over 12 amino acids. The CDR3 DNA is TGTGCCAGCAGCCAAGGGCAGGGTGCAGCTTTCTTT. It is translated as CASSQGQGAAFF. Looking up the rest from reference TRBV3-1 and TRBJ1-1 gives the full variable domain: DTAVSQTPKYLVTQMGNDKSIKCEQNLGHDTMYWYKQDSKKFLKIMFSYNNKELIINETVPNRFSPKSPDKAHLNLHINSLELGDSAVYFCASSQGQGAAFFGQGTRLTVV.

The sample holds a few counts of this clonotype. This chain joins TRBV11-2 and TRBJ2-3; D unclear. Germline CDR1 and CDR2: SGHAT and FQNNGV. V lost 5 bases to trimming and J lost 8 bases, with 11 bases between them. CDR3 length equals 12 residues. The CDR3 region is CASSPSPGTQYF. CDR3 bases: TGTGCCAGCAGCCCGTCCCCGGGTACGCAGTATTTT.

This clonotype was seen a handful of times. The chain is built from TRBV29-1 and TRBJ2-7; D uncertain. This CDR3 is built from 10 residues. Trimming removed 5 bases at V and 6 bases at J, with 8 bases between. Germline V gives CDR1 SQVTM, CDR2 ANQGSEA. The DNA of the CDR3 is TGCAGCGTTCTCCGCGGCGAGCAGTACTTC. Translated, it gives CSVLRGEQYF.

There are many counts of this clonotype. The gene calls are TRBV7-8 and TRBJ2-1; the match to TRBD2 covers 9 bases. Per the germline V gene, CDR1 is SGHVS and CDR2 is FQNEAQ. The CDR3 runs 14 residues. V lost 1 base and J lost 7; bases outside the gene matches: 2. The CDR3 loop is CASSLGLAGNEQFF. CDR3 nucleotide sequence: TGTGCCAGCAGCTTAGGGCTAGCGGGGAATGAGCAGTTCTTC.

This clonotype was observed a few times. The chain combines TRBV12-3 or TRBV12-4 with TRBJ2-6; perhaps TRBD1 as D (6 bases). Trimming removed 5 bases from V and 4 bases from J, with 18 bases in between. The CDR3 is made up of 17 amino acids. The CDR3 region has the DNA TGTGCCAGCAGTCCGACAGGCTCGATTACAGGGGCCAACGTCCTGACTTTC. Amino acids: CASSPTGSITGANVLTF.

The gene calls are TRBV7-2 and TRBJ2-7; no reliable D call. This CDR3 region has 14 residues. Germline V lookup: CDR1 SGHTA, CDR2 FQGNSA. V shed 8 bases and J shed 4 bases, with 18 bases lying between them. The CDR3: CASGSTTERYEQYF. The CDR3 DNA sequence: TGTGCCAGCGGCTCCACTACGGAACGATACGAGCAGTACTTC.

The chain joins TRBV2 to TRBJ1-3; D possibly corresponds to TRBD1 (6 bases). Germline CDR1 and CDR2: SNHLY and FYNNEI. The CDR3 has 13 amino acids. V lost 6 bases to trimming and J lost 4 bases, with 10 bases between them. As DNA, the CDR3 is TGTGCCAGCAGGGGACAAGGGGGAAACACCATATATTTT. It specifies CASRGQGGNTIYF.

This clonotype occurred a few times. The V call is TRBV7-2, the J call TRBJ1-2; weak D call: TRBD1 (5 bases). The germline V and J ends were trimmed by 3 bases and 5 bases, with 10 bases remaining between them. The CDR3 covers 13 residues. CDR1 is SGHTA and CDR2 is FQGNSA in the germline V gene. CDR3 coding DNA: TGTGCCAGCAGCTTGGGCGGGGGATATGGCTACACCTTC. This sequence encodes CASSLGGGYGYTF.

The table lists this clonotype with many counts. The chain employs TRBV24-1 and TRBJ2-2, with 11 bases matching TRBD2. The length of the CDR3 is 17 residues. Germline CDR1 KGHDR, CDR2 SFDVKD. Germline trimming cut 4 bases from V and 4 bases from J; bases unmatched to any gene: 7. The CDR3: CATSDPTSGMGTGELFF. The CDR3 DNA reads as TGTGCCACCAGTGACCCGACTAGCGGGATGGGCACCGGGGAGCTGTTTTTT.

This clonotype was counted a few times. The V call is TRBV18, the J call TRBJ2-7, with D perhaps being TRBD1 or TRBD2 (5 bases each). This CDR3 comprises 14 residues. Trimming left V 2 bases short and J 0 bases short, with 8 bases between. Looked up from germline, CDR1 is KGHSH and CDR2 is LQKENI. The CDR3 DNA reads as TGTGCCAGCTCACCAGGGGGAAGCTCCTACGAGCAGTACTTC. Translated: CASSPGGSSYEQYF.

The CDR3 nucleotides read TGTGCCAGCAGCCCATACGGGGCTTTTAGCAATCAGCCCCAGCATTTT. This translates into CASSPYGAFSNQPQHF. The chain couples TRBV7-8 to TRBJ1-5; D perhaps matches TRBD1 (5 bases). This CDR3 comprises 16 residues. V lost 5 bases, J lost 0 bases, and 14 bases lay in between. Germline V CDR1 and CDR2: SGHVS, FQNEAQ.

This clonotype was detected many times. The chain recombines TRBV10-2 with TRBJ2-2; maybe TRBD2 (6 bases). The V end was cut by 0 bases, the J end by 4 bases, with 18 bases between. The CDR3 length is 18 residues. CDR1 and CDR2 from the germline V gene are WSHSY and SAAADI. Written as DNA, the CDR3 is TGCGCCAGCAGTGAGTCAGCCTTTAGCGGACTTCCCACCGGGGAGCTGTTTTTT. Amino acid sequence: CASSESAFSGLPTGELFF.

This clonotype was counted many times. CDR3 sequence: CASVGPTSGSGELFF. The CDR3 nucleotides are TGTGCCAGCGTAGGCCCGACTAGCGGGAGTGGGGAGCTGTTTTTT. V is TRBV6-5 and J is TRBJ2-2; 12 bases match TRBD2. The CDR3 covers 15 residues. Germline assignment: CDR1 MNHEY and CDR2 SVGAGI. The trim removed 8 bases at V and 8 bases at J, leaving 9 bases unmatched.

A few counts support this clonotype. The chain couples TRBV7-9 to TRBJ1-2, with unresolved D. V gave up 3 bases and J gave up 2 bases, with 7 bases separating them. The V gene's germline CDR1 is SEHNR and CDR2 FQNEAQ (reference sequence). This CDR3 contains 13 residues. Here the CDR3 DNA reads TGTGCCAGCAGCTTGAGCTGGAACTATGGCTACACCTTC. Its translation is CASSLSWNYGYTF.

This clonotype has only a few counts. This rearrangement joins TRBV20-1 to TRBJ1-1; tentatively, D is TRBD1 (6 bases). Trimming left V 8 bases short and J 3 bases short, with 16 bases between. The CDR3 contains 13 residues. CDR1 and CDR2 (germline): DFQATT, SNEGSKA (reference sequence). The CDR3 DNA reads TGCAGTTACCTAGGGGGTCAGTACACTGAAGCTTTCTTT. It is translated as CSYLGGQYTEAFF.

This clonotype was counted between two and nine times. This chain uses TRBV20-1 with TRBJ1-1; possible D gene TRBD1, 6 bases. The CDR3 spans 13 residues. From germline, CDR1 is DFQATT and CDR2 SNEGSKA (reference sequence). V shed 6 bases and J shed 0 bases, with 11 bases lying between them. CDR3 loop: CSAVDRMNTEAFF. The CDR3 region has the DNA TGCAGTGCCGTGGACAGAATGAACACTGAAGCTTTCTTT.

In its sample, this clonotype was seen a few times. The V call is TRBV20-1, the J call TRBJ1-2; a weak D match, TRBD1 (5 bases). CDR1 and CDR2 from the germline V gene are DFQATT and SNEGSKA (reference sequence). The CDR3 is made up of 12 amino acids. Trimming took 4 bases from V and 5 from J, leaving 11 bases between them. CDR3: CSAIQGVYGYTF. The CDR3 DNA reads TGCAGTGCTATCCAGGGAGTATATGGCTACACCTTC.

This clonotype has a handful of counts. V and J are TRBV6-2 or TRBV6-3 and TRBJ2-7, with 13 bases identical to TRBD2. Germline assignment: CDR1 MNHEY and CDR2 SVGEGT. J lost 3 bases, V lost 6 bases, and 8 bases had no gene match. The length of the CDR3 is 16 residues. CDR3 sequence (DNA): TGTGCCAGCAGCGGACTAGCGGGGGTTGGCATCTACGAGCAGTACTTC. Translating gives CASSGLAGVGIYEQYF.

The rearrangement joins TRBV5-1 to TRBJ2-3, with D perhaps given as TRBD1 or TRBD2 (5 bases each). Germline V lookup: CDR1 SGHRS, CDR2 YFSETQ. The CDR3 has 14 residues. V lost 4 bases, J lost 3 bases, and 12 bases lay in between. CDR3 nucleotides: TGCGCCAGCAGCCGGGACCGATCTACAGATACGCAGTATTTT. This gives the protein CASSRDRSTDTQYF.